One T cell receptor (beta chain) is described in this entry. The CDR3 consists of 14 residues. Trimming removed 6 bases at V and 5 bases at J, with 15 bases between. Germline-derived CDR1 and CDR2 are MNHEY and SVGAGI. Survey-level immunoSEQ sequencing profiled the TCR beta repertoire. Assay used: immunoSEQ multiplex PCR; TCRdb lists only in-frame clones, some missing. The data contain about 68,000 clones, roughly 95% of them seen just once; the ten biggest clones take up around 4.5%. Material: PBMCs. This chain connects TRBV6-5 to TRBJ2-3; D is ambiguous. This receptor was taken from a man in his forties with rheumatoid arthritis. The CDR3 reads CASSLAQSKDTQYF. The CDR3 DNA reads as TGTGCCAGCAGCCTCGCCCAGTCAAAAGATACGCAGTATTTT.